The 26 T cell receptor beta chains below were found in one sample sequenced in a study of shared clonotypes between healthy human individuals. Measured with immunoSEQ multiplex PCR; TCRdb has only the in-frame clones, and not every one. The table records about 1.1 million clones, around 82% of them present only once. Material for sequencing was memory CD4+ T cells from PBMCs. Subset specified: CD45RA-negative fraction. All receptors derive from a man aged 18 to 35 in good health. Some clones in this sample may be carry-over from other donors' samples.

V usage is TRBV30 and J usage is TRBJ1-4; D not resolved. Germline V CDR1 and CDR2: GTSNPN, SVGIG (reference sequence). This CDR3 region has 13 residues. Trimming shortened V by 4 bases and J by 8 bases, and 14 bases separated the two germline ends. The chain's CDR3 is CAWKQRKGEKLFF. Written as DNA, the CDR3 is TGTGCCTGGAAACAGCGTAAGGGCGAAAAACTGTTTTTT.

This chain connects TRBV27 to TRBJ1-1; 12 bases match TRBD1. This CDR3 contains 17 residues. Germline V gene sequence: CDR1 MNHEY, CDR2 SMNVEV (reference sequence). The trim removed 1 base at V and 1 base at J, leaving 4 bases unmatched. The CDR3 protein is CASSLLGQGAGNTEAFF. In DNA, the CDR3 is TGTGCCAGCAGTTTATTGGGACAGGGGGCTGGGAACACTGAAGCTTTCTTT.

The chain employs TRBV6-6 and TRBJ1-1; D unclear. V lost 6 bases to trimming and J lost 8 bases, with 19 bases between them. CDR3 length: 14 residues. The germline CDR1 and CDR2 sequences are MNHNY and SVGAGI (reference sequence). The CDR3 reads CASRDTRTRKEAFF. The CDR3 DNA follows: TGTGCCAGCAGAGATACCCGGACGCGTAAAGAAGCTTTCTTT.

The chain employs TRBV6-1 and TRBJ2-7; no reliable D call. CDR3 length: 13 residues. Germline V gene sequence: CDR1 MNHNS, CDR2 SASEGT. V was shortened by 5 bases and J by 6 bases, with 14 bases between the two germline ends. In nucleotides, the CDR3 is TGTGCCAGCAGTTCAGCTGTTTTAATCGAGCAGTACTTC. It codes for CASSSAVLIEQYF.

CDR3 amino acids: CASSLVLAGGGEQYF. In DNA form, the CDR3 reads TGTGCCAGCAGCTTGGTACTAGCGGGGGGAGGCGAGCAGTACTTC. The gene calls are TRBV5-5 and TRBJ2-7; 12 positions agree with TRBD2. The ends lost 0 bases at V and 6 bases at J; junction bases unmatched: 4. CDR3 length equals 15 residues. Per germline, CDR1 SGHKS and CDR2 YYEKEE (reference sequence).

This clone was detected only a few times. The chain joins TRBV15 to TRBJ2-2, with D possibly called TRBD1 or TRBD2 (5 bases each). Trimming took off 5 bases at V and 4 bases at J, with 11 bases between the two ends. Germline assignment: CDR1 LNHNV and CDR2 YYDKDF (reference sequence). The CDR3 is made up of 14 amino acids. The CDR3: CATSGGSGTGELFF. The DNA of the CDR3 is TGTGCCACCAGCGGGGGTTCGGGCACCGGGGAGCTGTTTTTT. Full variable domain (missing parts from reference TRBV15 and TRBJ2-2): DAMVIQNPRYQVTQFGKPVTLSCSQTLNHNVMYWYQQKSSQAPKLLFHYYDKDFNNEADTPDNFQSRRPNTSFCFLDIRSPGLGDTAMYLCATSGGSGTGELFFGEGSRLTVL.

The chain uses TRBV18 and TRBJ2-3, with D unclear. Trimming left V 1 base short and J 2 bases short, with 7 bases between. The CDR3 runs to 14 residues. Germline values: CDR1 KGHSH, CDR2 LQKENI. For the CDR3, the DNA is TGTGCCAGCTCACCACTGGGCTTCACAGATACGCAGTATTTT. Its translation is CASSPLGFTDTQYF.

On this clone itself: The identical CDR3 is also encoded by other nucleotide sequences in the sample. V and J are TRBV2 and TRBJ1-3; no firm D call. CDR1 and CDR2 from the germline V gene are SNHLY and FYNNEI. V dropped 4 bases and J dropped 0 bases, with 7 bases sitting between them. This CDR3 is built from 14 residues. CDR3 region: CASSGGGSGNTIYF. CDR3 in DNA: TGTGCCAGCAGTGGAGGAGGCTCTGGAAACACCATATATTTT. Drawing the rest from reference TRBV2 and TRBJ1-3, the complete variable domain is EPEVTQTPSHQVTQMGQEVILRCVPISNHLYFYWYRQILGQKVEFLVSFYNNEISEKSEIFDDQFSVERPDGSNFTLKIRSTKLEDSAMYFCASSGGGSGNTIYFGEGSWLTVV.

As concerns this clone: This could be a read error, since a much larger clone is one nucleotide away. This chain connects TRBV6-1 to TRBJ2-3; perhaps TRBD1 as D (5 bases). CDR3 size: 13 residues. V was cut by 4 bases and J by 2 bases, with 7 bases left in between. CDR1 and CDR2 (germline): MNHNS, SASEGT. CDR3 residues: CASSGQFTDTQYF. CDR3 bases: TGTGCCAGCAGTGGACAGTTCACAGATACGCAGTATTTT.

The V gene is TRBV5-1, the J gene TRBJ2-7; the match to TRBD1 covers 7 bases. The trim removed 0 bases at V and 12 bases at J, leaving 9 bases unmatched. Germline loops: CDR1 SGHRS, CDR2 YFSETQ. CDR3 length equals 13 residues. CDR3 loop: CASSLDRGEGRYF. As DNA, the CDR3 is TGCGCCAGCAGCTTGGACAGGGGTGAGGGACGGTACTTC.

The chain joins TRBV5-4 to TRBJ1-6; tentative D call: TRBD1 (5 bases). Per the germline V gene, CDR1 is SGHNT and CDR2 is YYREEE (reference sequence). V was shortened by 0 bases and J by 7 bases, with 17 bases between the two germline ends. The CDR3 covers 17 residues. As DNA, the CDR3 is TGTGCCAGCAGCTTGGGCGGGGCTCGTAGGTTGAATTCACCCCTCCACTTT. It codes for CASSLGGARRLNSPLHF.

Comment on this clone: This sample includes further DNA sequences coding for the same CDR3. The chain joins TRBV2 to TRBJ1-5; D is possibly TRBD1 (5 bases). CDR1 is SNHLY and CDR2 is FYNNEI in the germline V gene. The CDR3 covers 14 residues. V lost 6 bases and J lost 0, with 9 bases in between. Written as DNA, the CDR3 is TGTGCCAGCAGGGGGGATTATAGCAATCAGCCCCAGCATTTT. It translates to CASRGDYSNQPQHF.

The table lists this clone with a few counts. The chain is built from TRBV6-1 and TRBJ2-7, with a possible D match to TRBD2 (6 bases). The V and J ends lost 6 bases and 2 bases respectively, with 17 bases between them. The length of the CDR3 is 15 residues. Germline V gene data show CDR1 as MNHNS and CDR2 as SASEGT. CDR3 bases: TGTGCCAGCAGGAGACCCGGCGCGGGAACCTACGAGCAGTACTTC. Translation gives CASRRPGAGTYEQYF.

As for this clone: The same CDR3 can be traced to other DNA sequences in this sample. This rearrangement joins TRBV27 to TRBJ1-1; 8 nucleotides match TRBD1. Germline values: CDR1 MNHEY, CDR2 SMNVEV (reference sequence). The CDR3 is 12 amino acids. The J segment lost 4 bases and the V segment lost 5 bases, leaving 0 bases of the junction unmatched. The DNA for the CDR3 is TGTGCCAGCAGTACAGGGGGCACTGAAGCTTTCTTT. Translation gives CASSTGGTEAFF.

The chain carries TRBV4-3 and TRBJ2-2; 11 nucleotides match TRBD2. Germline assignment: CDR1 LGHNA and CDR2 YSLEER. There are 19 residues in the CDR3. V trimming: 0 bases; J trimming: 1 base; junction bases outside the gene matches: 7. Here the CDR3 reads CASSQELAGGPVNTGELFF. The CDR3 DNA follows: TGCGCCAGCAGCCAAGAGTTAGCGGGAGGGCCTGTGAACACCGGGGAGCTGTTTTTT.

This clone appeared once. This chain connects TRBV7-9 to TRBJ1-3; 10 bases line up with TRBD1. There are 18 residues in the CDR3. J lost 0 bases, V lost 5 bases, and 10 bases had no gene match. The germline V gene has CDR1 SEHNR and CDR2 FQNEAQ (reference sequence). Here the CDR3 DNA reads TGTGCCAGCAGCGCCCGGACAGGGGGTGCGAGCTCTGGAAACACCATATATTTT. This gives the protein CASSARTGGASSGNTIYF.

This clone has a single count. The V and J genes are TRBV5-1 and TRBJ2-2, with 7 nucleotides matching TRBD1. This CDR3 region has 16 residues. Germline CDR1 and CDR2: SGHRS and YFSETQ. V lost 4 bases to trimming and J lost 2 bases; unmatched junction nucleotides: 8. The CDR3 sequence: CASSQLTGINTGELFF. The CDR3 DNA reads as TGCGCCAGCAGCCAATTGACAGGGATCAACACCGGGGAGCTGTTTTTT.

The genes are TRBV28 and TRBJ2-1; D is unresolved. The CDR3 totals 10 residues. The V gene's germline CDR1 is MDHEN and CDR2 SYDVKM. CDR3 in DNA: TGTGTGACTCAAGACAATGAGCAGTTCTTC. It yields the protein CVTQDNEQFF.

This clone was seen at least ten times. This chain uses TRBV5-1 with TRBJ1-1; D gene ambiguous. Trimming shortened V by 3 bases and J by 2 bases, and 11 bases separated the two germline ends. CDR1 is SGHRS and CDR2 is YFSETQ in the germline V gene. This CDR3 is 14 amino acids long. CDR3 region: CASSWKDLNTEAFF. The CDR3 DNA reads TGCGCCAGCAGCTGGAAGGATCTCAACACTGAAGCTTTCTTT.

This clone came up a few times. Other DNA sequences of this sample code for an identical CDR3. The chain is built from TRBV5-1 and TRBJ1-3, with a weak D call TRBD1 (6 bases). Germline CDR1 is SGHRS and CDR2 is YFSETQ. The CDR3 sequence is 15 residues long. The V and J ends lost 4 bases and 0 bases respectively, with 11 bases between them. CDR3 DNA sequence: TGCGCCAGCAGCGAAGGACAGTCCTCTGGAAACACCATATATTTT. Its protein is CASSEGQSSGNTIYF.

Of note for this clone: This sample also contains other DNA sequences that code for the same CDR3. The chain carries TRBV7-2 and TRBJ2-7, with 10 bases identical to TRBD2. J gave up 3 bases and V 5 bases, and 4 bases lay outside the gene matches. Per germline, CDR1 SGHTA and CDR2 FQGNSA. The CDR3 has 14 amino acids. The CDR3 region has the DNA TGTGCCAGCAGCCCGGGACTAGCGTTCTACGAGCAGTACTTC. This sequence encodes CASSPGLAFYEQYF.

About this clone itself: A single base separates this from a much larger clone, so it may be a read error. The same CDR3 arises from other DNA sequences in this sample as well. The V and J genes are TRBV7-9 and TRBJ1-2; possible D gene TRBD1, 6 bases. Trimming pared 1 base from V and 4 bases from J, leaving 7 bases between. This CDR3 comprises 13 residues. Per the germline V gene, CDR1 is SEHNR and CDR2 is FQNEAQ (reference sequence). Here the CDR3 reads CASSLEGGYGYTF. The CDR3 bases are TGTGCCAGCAGCTTAGAAGGGGGCTATGGCTACACCTTC. The variable domain in full, with the rest retrieved from reference TRBV7-9 and TRBJ1-2, is DTGVSQNPRHKITKRGQNVTFRCDPISEHNRLYWYRQTLGQGPEFLTYFQNEAQLEKSRLLSDRFSAERPKGSFSTLEIQRTEQGDSAMYLCASSLEGGYGYTFGSGTRLTVV.

The gene calls are TRBV27 and TRBJ2-5; possible D gene TRBD1, 6 bases. Trimming took off 5 bases at V and 6 bases at J, with 16 bases between the two ends. The CDR3 covers 14 residues. Looked up from germline, CDR1 is MNHEY and CDR2 is SMNVEV (reference sequence). The CDR3 bases are TGTGCCAGCAGTCTGGGCAGGGGTGTGCAGACCCAGTACTTC. This gives the protein CASSLGRGVQTQYF.

This chain uses TRBV30 with TRBJ2-5; D may match TRBD1 or TRBD2 (6 bases each). V was pared by 8 bases and J by 2 bases, with 12 bases between. Germline CDR1 GTSNPN, CDR2 SVGIG (reference sequence). The CDR3 spans 12 residues. In nucleotides, the CDR3 is TGTGCCCGCGGGACATTGCAAGAGACCCAGTACTTC. It translates to CARGTLQETQYF. Full variable domain (remainder filled in from reference TRBV30 and TRBJ2-5): SQTIHQWPATLVQPVGSPLSLECTVEGTSNPNLYWYRQAAGRGLQLLFYSVGIGQISSEVPQNLSASRPQDRQFILSSKKLLLSDSGFYLCARGTLQETQYFGPGTRLLVL.

This rearrangement joins TRBV5-5 to TRBJ2-7; D perhaps matches TRBD2 (5 bases). The length of the CDR3 is 13 residues. Trimming pared 1 base from V and 6 bases from J, leaving 11 bases between. Germline CDR1 is SGHKS and CDR2 is YYEKEE (reference sequence). CDR3 sequence: CASSLPGLGEQYF. The CDR3 bases are TGTGCCAGCAGCTTGCCGGGGTTGGGCGAGCAGTACTTC.

Concerning this clone: This sequence may be a read error, since a much larger clone differs from it by one base. This chain uses TRBV4-2 with TRBJ2-1; 9 nucleotides line up with TRBD2. The germline gives CDR1 LGHNA, CDR2 YNFKEQ. CDR3 length equals 17 residues. CDR3: CASSQLAGSPQGNEQLF. The CDR3 DNA is TGTGCCAGCAGCCAGCTAGCGGGATCACCTCAGGGCAATGAGCAGCTCTTC.